Reported below is one T cell receptor beta chain. Its antigen is undetermined. Together with a sample-barcoded 5' primer, a J-beta primer mix was included in a second PCR lasting about 6 to 11 cycles. Tagging of each cDNA molecule was performed by a template-switch adaptor with 12 random nucleotides. Every sample gave at least 2.5 million paired-end reads containing CDR3. Using its own MiXCR run on the 5' RACE reads, TCRdb lists one record per CDR3 protein. The repertoire holds hundreds of thousands of distinct CDR3 sequences, 40% to 50% seen once, with around 18% in the top ten. The sample belongs to a study of blood T cells in healthy people across ages. Trimming took 2 bases from V and 6 from J, leaving 7 bases between them. The CDR3 totals 13 residues. The germline V gene has CDR1 SGHAT and CDR2 FQNNGV. Study-wide results and caveats: The study lacked donor CMV status, which possibly confounded expanded clonotype changes. Long-lived and aged donors differed, with more naive CD4+ cells and higher diversity in the long-lived.

The material sequenced was blood. This sequence joins TRBV11-2 and TRBJ2-2; D gene ambiguous. This receptor was obtained from a man in his 60s in good health. The CDR3 spells CASSLMVAGELFF. The CDR3, as DNA: TGTGCCAGCAGCTTAATGGTGGCCGGGGAGCTGTTTTTT. The entire variable domain, with the rest obtained from reference TRBV11-2 and TRBJ2-2, is as follows: EAGVAQSPRYKIIEKRQSVAFWCNPISGHATLYWYQQILGQGPKLLIQFQNNGVVDDSQLPKDRFSAERLKGVDSTLKIQPAKLEDSAVYLCASSLMVAGELFFGEGSRLTVL.